This T cell receptor (beta chain) was identified in a study of molecular identifiers for immune sequencing clone quantification. TCRdb re-called the PCR reads with MiXCR, one entry per CDR3 protein. The data show over 600,000 distinct CDR3 sequences, less than 20% seen once. Sorting recovered naive CD8 T cells on a CD8+CD4-CCR7+CD45RA+ profile. Sequenced sample: naive CD8+ T cells from blood, with Jurkat cell RNA spiked in. Sample subset: FACS-sorted CD8+CD4-CCR7+CD45RA+ naive T cells. The receptor comes from a human donor in good health. Some libraries in this study had Jurkat cell RNA spiked in.

The chain's CDR3 is CASSPPGPVFQETQYF. The CDR3 DNA reads TGTGCCAGCTCACCACCGGGCCCCGTCTTCCAAGAGACCCAGTACTTC. J is TRBJ2-5 and V is TRBV18; D is undetermined. V dropped 0 bases and J dropped 1 base, with 12 bases sitting between them. Per germline, CDR1 KGHSH and CDR2 LQKENI. The CDR3 loop spans 16 amino acids.